This paragraph reports one T cell receptor (beta chain). This sample is drawn from a study of CD8 T cells in Susac syndrome. Reverse transcription of about 0.5 to 1 ug RNA used random hexamers. TCRdb re-derived calls from the immunoSEQ multiplex PCR reads in MiXCR, one entry per CDR3 protein. This sample has 300,000 or so distinct CDR3 sequences, with about 91% found just once. In germline, CDR1 is DFQATT, CDR2 SNEGSKA (reference sequence). The junction had 4 bases not matched to a gene; V was cut back by 3 bases and J by 2 bases. The CDR3 length is 15 residues. The chain recombines TRBV20-1 with TRBJ2-6, with 7 bases matching TRBD1. This sequence was found in a human donor with multiple sclerosis. The sample was CD4+ T cells from PBMCs. The CDR3 region has the DNA TGCAGTGCTAGCCCAGACAGGGCTGGGGCCAACGTCCTGACTTTC. Encoded protein: CSASPDRAGANVLTF.